A single sample gave rise to the 30 T cell receptor beta chains below, sequenced in a study of T cells in Graves' hyperthyroidism and ophthalmopathy. Amplification targeted TCR beta CDR3 regions from RNA transcripts. With the HTBI primer set, the TCR CDR3 went through a first round of RT-PCR. Using its own MiXCR run on the multiplex PCR reads, TCRdb lists one record per CDR3 protein. The top ten hold roughly 80% of the sample, which has approximately 400,000 distinct CDR3 sequences, 25% seen once. The sequenced sample consisted of blood. Receptor source: a man aged 45 to 65 with Graves' hyperthyroidism.

The rearrangement joins TRBV29-1 to TRBJ2-5, with D unclear. The V and J ends lost 1 base and 5 bases respectively, with 14 bases between them. The CDR3 is made up of 14 amino acids. In germline, CDR1 is SQVTM, CDR2 ANQGSEA. CDR3 sequence reads: CSVEAERARETQYF. CDR3 bases: TGCAGCGTTGAAGCTGAAAGGGCCCGGGAGACCCAGTACTTC. Supplemented by reference TRBV29-1 and TRBJ2-5, the full variable domain reads SAVISQKPSRDICQRGTSLTIQCQVDSQVTMMFWYRQQPGQSLTLIATANQGSEATYESGFVIDKFPISRPNLTFSTLTVSNMSPEDSSIYLCSVEAERARETQYFGPGTRLLVL.

A few counts support this clonotype. The chain joins TRBV30 to TRBJ1-1; D remains ambiguous. Germline lookup yields CDR1 GTSNPN and CDR2 SVGIG (reference sequence). The CDR3 has 13 residues. V gave up 2 bases and J gave up 0 bases, with 7 bases separating them. CDR3 sequence (DNA): TGTGCCTGGAGTCGGAAAATGAACACTGAAGCTTTCTTT. Translated, it gives CAWSRKMNTEAFF.

This clonotype has more than one count but fewer than ten. The CDR3, as DNA: TGTGCCAGCAGCTTGGAGGTAGGGACTAGCGGCACAGATACGCAGTATTTT. As protein: CASSLEVGTSGTDTQYF. The rearrangement links TRBV5-5 to TRBJ2-3; 10 positions agree with TRBD2. The junction had 5 bases not matched to a gene; V was cut back by 0 bases and J by 1 base. There are 17 residues in the CDR3. Per the germline V gene, CDR1 is SGHKS and CDR2 is YYEKEE (reference sequence).

This clonotype came up a few times. The gene calls are TRBV5-1 and TRBJ2-1; 9 bases are shared with TRBD2. J gave up 5 bases and V 0 bases, and 3 bases lay outside the gene matches. Germline CDR1 reads SGHRS; CDR2 reads YFSETQ. The CDR3 length is 15 residues. CDR3 in amino acids: CASSLGSGGHNEQFF. DNA of the CDR3: TGCGCCAGCAGCTTGGGTAGCGGGGGACACAATGAGCAGTTCTTC.

This clonotype has only a few counts. The chain combines TRBV29-1 with TRBJ2-3; 9 bases agree with TRBD2. Germline CDR1 is SQVTM and CDR2 is ANQGSEA. This CDR3 has 16 residues. V was pared by 2 bases and J by 5 bases, with 11 bases of the junction left unmatched. CDR3 residues: CSVELAGSGWEDTQYF. Written as DNA, the CDR3 is TGCAGCGTTGAACTAGCGGGAAGTGGTTGGGAAGATACGCAGTATTTT.

The gene calls are TRBV24-1 and TRBJ2-1; 7 bases agree with TRBD2. This CDR3 region has 15 residues. V trimming: 4 bases; J trimming: 4 bases; junction bases outside the gene matches: 6. Germline V gene data show CDR1 as KGHDR and CDR2 as SFDVKD. The CDR3 region is CATSEHSGGYNEQFF. The CDR3 coding sequence is TGTGCCACCAGTGAACACTCGGGGGGATACAATGAGCAGTTCTTC.

At least ten counts were recorded for this clonotype. V gene TRBV7-2 combines with J gene TRBJ2-3; D may match TRBD1 or TRBD2 (5 bases each). V lost 0 bases to trimming and J lost 9 bases, with 10 bases between them. In germline, CDR1 is SGHTA, CDR2 FQGNSA. CDR3 size: 13 residues. CDR3 sequence: CASSLAGPRTQYF. The CDR3 DNA follows: TGTGCCAGCAGCTTAGCGGGACCTAGGACGCAGTATTTT. Full variable domain (outside the CDR3, taken from reference TRBV7-2 and TRBJ2-3): GAGVSQSPSNKVTEKGKDVELRCDPISGHTALYWYRQSLGQGLEFLIYFQGNSAPDKSGLPSDRFSAERTGGSVSTLTIQRTQQEDSAVYLCASSLAGPRTQYFGPGTRLTVL.

The J gene is TRBJ2-5, the V gene TRBV29-1, with D hard to call. Germline CDR1 SQVTM, CDR2 ANQGSEA. This CDR3 has 11 residues. V was pared by 3 bases and J by 5 bases, with 7 bases between. CDR3 sequence (DNA): TGCAGCGTTGATAGGGTGGAGACCCAGTACTTC. Translation gives CSVDRVETQYF. The whole variable domain, filled in from reference TRBV29-1 and TRBJ2-5, reads SAVISQKPSRDICQRGTSLTIQCQVDSQVTMMFWYRQQPGQSLTLIATANQGSEATYESGFVIDKFPISRPNLTFSTLTVSNMSPEDSSIYLCSVDRVETQYFGPGTRLLVL.

V gene TRBV12-3 or TRBV12-4 combines with J gene TRBJ2-1, with 10 bases fitting TRBD1. Trimming cost V 9 bases and J 7 bases; bases outside gene matches: 6. This CDR3 spans 13 amino acids. The DNA for the CDR3 is TGTGCCAGTTCGGGACAGGGGAAAAATGAGCAGTTCTTC. Its translation: CASSGQGKNEQFF.

The V gene is TRBV12-3 or TRBV12-4, the J gene TRBJ2-1; the D gene is possibly TRBD2 (7 bases). V was shortened by 3 bases and J by 0 bases, with 12 bases between the two germline ends. CDR3 length: 16 residues. CDR3 DNA: TGTGCCAGCAGTTTTGGGGGGGGCGGCTCCTACAATGAGCAGTTCTTC. Translation: CASSFGGGGSYNEQFF.

In regard to this clonotype: The junction departs from germline at one end; a sequencing error may be responsible. The V call is TRBV27, the J call TRBJ2-3; 9 nucleotides match TRBD2. The CDR3 runs to 16 residues. The V gene's germline CDR1 is MNHEY and CDR2 SMNVEV (reference sequence). CDR3 amino acids: CASSLGLAGSTDMQYF. CDR3 sequence (DNA): TGTGCCAGCAGTTTAGGGCTAGCGGGAAGCACAGATATGCAGTATTTT.

This clonotype was seen at least ten times. The CDR3: CASSQVSGSYNEQFF. CDR3 DNA: TGTGCCAGCAGCCAAGTTAGCGGGAGTTACAATGAGCAGTTCTTC. The gene calls are TRBV3-1 and TRBJ2-1; TRBD2 agrees at 9 bases. Germline V gene data show CDR1 as LGHDT and CDR2 as YNNKEL (reference sequence). CDR3 length equals 15 residues. V lost 1 base to trimming and J lost 4 bases; unmatched junction nucleotides: 2.

The chain joins TRBV29-1 to TRBJ2-5; D may correspond to TRBD1 or TRBD2 (6 bases each). Trimming cost V 8 bases and J 1 base, with 17 bases left between them. In germline, CDR1 is SQVTM, CDR2 ANQGSEA. The CDR3 loop spans 14 amino acids. This chain's CDR3 is CSSEGGGTQETQYF. The CDR3 coding sequence is TGCAGCTCTGAGGGGGGCGGTACCCAAGAGACCCAGTACTTC. The variable domain in full, completed from reference TRBV29-1 and TRBJ2-5, reads SAVISQKPSRDICQRGTSLTIQCQVDSQVTMMFWYRQQPGQSLTLIATANQGSEATYESGFVIDKFPISRPNLTFSTLTVSNMSPEDSSIYLCSSEGGGTQETQYFGPGTRLLVL.

With respect to this clonotype: Given a much more abundant clone one base away, this may be a read error. The chain employs TRBV2 and TRBJ2-7; D is unclear. V was shortened by 4 bases and J by 3 bases, with 10 bases between the two germline ends. The CDR3 loop spans 13 amino acids. CDR1 and CDR2 from the germline V gene are SNHLY and FYNNEI. CDR3 nucleotides: TGTGCCAGCAGTGGTCGGGTCAGCTACGAGCAGTACTTC. Residues: CASSGRVSYEQYF. Using reference TRBV2 and TRBJ2-7 for the parts outside the CDR3, the full variable domain is EPEVTQTPSHQVTQMGQEVILRCVPISNHLYFYWYRQILGQKVEFLVSFYNNEISEKSEIFDDQFSVERPDGSNFTLKIRSTKLEDSAMYFCASSGRVSYEQYFGPGTRLTVT.

This sequence joins TRBV4-1 and TRBJ2-2; D may be TRBD2 (6 bases). The V end was cut by 0 bases, the J end by 6 bases, with 11 bases between. The CDR3 loop spans 15 amino acids. Per germline, CDR1 MGHRA and CDR2 YSYEKL. DNA of the CDR3: TGCGCCAGCAGCCAAGATCCTAGCGTCCCCGGGGAGCTGTTTTTT. Translated, it gives CASSQDPSVPGELFF.

This clonotype was observed a handful of times. The chain couples TRBV20-1 to TRBJ2-7; D is possibly TRBD2 (5 bases). This CDR3 contains 17 residues. V was pared by 2 bases and J by 0 bases, with 20 bases between. Germline V CDR1 and CDR2: DFQATT, SNEGSKA (reference sequence). The CDR3 protein is CSARRIRQAANSYEQYF. In DNA form, the CDR3 reads TGCAGTGCTAGAAGGATTCGGCAAGCGGCCAACTCCTACGAGCAGTACTTC.

The table lists this clonotype with a few counts. The rearrangement uses TRBV20-1 and TRBJ2-7, with 7 bases lining up with TRBD2. CDR3 length equals 14 residues. Germline V gene sequence: CDR1 DFQATT, CDR2 SNEGSKA (reference sequence). V gave up 4 bases and J gave up 6 bases; unmatched junction bases: 12. The CDR3 DNA follows: TGCAGTGCTAACGGAGGACTAGAGCAAGCCGAGCAGTACTTC. Residues: CSANGGLEQAEQYF.

This clonotype was observed a handful of times. This chain joins TRBV2 and TRBJ1-5, with a possible D match to TRBD1 (6 bases). The V end was cut by 7 bases, the J end by 2 bases, with 12 bases between. This CDR3 has 14 amino acids. Germline loops: CDR1 SNHLY, CDR2 FYNNEI. CDR3 loop: CASTQGLRNQPQHF. CDR3 DNA sequence: TGTGCCAGCACTCAGGGGTTGCGCAATCAGCCCCAGCATTTT.

The chain uses TRBV6-1 and TRBJ2-2; D unresolved. The CDR3 runs 15 residues. V was shortened by 6 bases and J by 1 base, with 12 bases between the two germline ends. Germline assignment: CDR1 MNHNS and CDR2 SASEGT. The CDR3 region has the DNA TGTGCCAGCAGCTTGAAGGACGGGAACACCGGGGAGCTGTTTTTT. Translating it yields CASSLKDGNTGELFF.

Worth noting for this clonotype: The germline gene is not matched at one end of the junction; a read error may be the cause. V usage is TRBV7-2 and J usage is TRBJ2-7; D gene unclear. In germline, CDR1 is SGHTA, CDR2 FQGNSA. The CDR3 is 14 amino acids. The chain's CDR3 is CASSLTLSSYEQYF. The CDR3 nucleotides read TGCGCCAGCAGTTTAACTTTAAGCTCCTACGAGCAGTACTTC.

V and J are TRBV20-1 and TRBJ2-1, with a tentative D call TRBD2 (6 bases). V gave up 0 bases and J gave up 2 bases, with 14 bases separating them. Per germline, CDR1 DFQATT and CDR2 SNEGSKA (reference sequence). The CDR3 length is 16 residues. CDR3 DNA: TGCAGTGCTAGAGATACGCGGGACTTAACCTACAATGAGCAGTTCTTC. Translating it yields CSARDTRDLTYNEQFF.

V usage is TRBV10-3 and J usage is TRBJ2-3, with no clear D. Germline CDR1 ENHRY, CDR2 SYGVKD. The CDR3 contains 14 residues. V lost 0 bases, J lost 4 bases, and 8 bases lay in between. The CDR3 DNA follows: TGTGCCATCAGTGAGTCTACTACCTCAGATACGCAGTATTTT. It codes for CAISESTTSDTQYF.

V usage is TRBV7-8 and J usage is TRBJ2-2; 8 bases line up with TRBD2. Germline trimming cut 1 base from V and 4 bases from J; bases unmatched to any gene: 5. CDR3 length: 16 amino acids. Germline V gene lookup returns CDR1 SGHVS and CDR2 FQNEAQ. The CDR3 sequence: CASSLVERELTGELFF. The DNA for the CDR3 is TGTGCCAGCAGCTTAGTCGAGCGGGAGCTCACCGGGGAGCTGTTTTTT.

This chain joins TRBV7-2 and TRBJ2-7, with 12 bases matching TRBD2. The V and J ends lost 1 base and 2 bases, in that order; junction bases with no gene match: 6. The length of the CDR3 is 17 residues. Germline V gene data show CDR1 as SGHTA and CDR2 as FQGNSA. The CDR3 DNA sequence: TGTGCCAGCAGCTTAGGGACTAGCGGGAAGTGGACCTACGAGCAGTACTTC. It yields the protein CASSLGTSGKWTYEQYF. The full variable domain, completed using reference TRBV7-2 and TRBJ2-7, is GAGVSQSPSNKVTEKGKDVELRCDPISGHTALYWYRQSLGQGLEFLIYFQGNSAPDKSGLPSDRFSAERTGGSVSTLTIQRTQQEDSAVYLCASSLGTSGKWTYEQYFGPGTRLTVT.

V usage is TRBV7-2 and J usage is TRBJ2-5; TRBD1 matches at 7 bases. Trimming removed 5 bases from V and 2 bases from J; junction bases left unmatched: 14. The CDR3 consists of 17 residues. Germline values: CDR1 SGHTA, CDR2 FQGNSA. DNA of the CDR3: TGTGCCAGCAGCACGAGCGTATACGGGACAGATCAAGAGACCCAGTACTTC. Translating it yields CASSTSVYGTDQETQYF.

The V call is TRBV27, the J call TRBJ2-3; 7 bases line up with TRBD2. CDR3 size: 15 residues. Trimming at V came to 6 bases and at J to 1 base, leaving 7 bases not matched to a gene. Germline CDR1 is MNHEY and CDR2 is SMNVEV (reference sequence). The CDR3 sequence is CASSLSGGGTDTQYF. In DNA form, the CDR3 reads TGTGCCAGCAGCCTAAGTGGGGGGGGCACAGATACGCAGTATTTT.

This clonotype came up a few times. This chain connects TRBV6-1 to TRBJ1-1; D is possibly TRBD1 (6 bases). The length of the CDR3 is 13 residues. The V gene lost 6 bases and the J gene lost 7 bases, with 15 bases spanning the gap. Per germline, CDR1 MNHNS and CDR2 SASEGT. CDR3 sequence reads: CASSNRVESEAFF. CDR3 sequence (DNA): TGTGCCAGCAGCAACAGGGTTGAGAGTGAAGCTTTCTTT.

This clonotype occurred a few times. The rearrangement joins TRBV7-2 to TRBJ1-4; D gene ambiguous. Germline V CDR1 and CDR2: SGHTA, FQGNSA. The CDR3 has 16 residues. Trimming stripped 3 bases from V and 3 bases from J, with 14 bases between. DNA for the CDR3: TGTGCCAGCAGCTTGTTTGGGGAAGGTCCTAATGAAAAACTGTTTTTT. It is translated as CASSLFGEGPNEKLFF.

This clonotype has just a few counts. At one end the junction does not follow the germline gene, possibly because of a read error. The chain links TRBV6-1 to TRBJ2-1, with TRBD2 matching 13 bases. The V gene's germline CDR1 is MNHNS and CDR2 SASEGT. The CDR3 has 17 amino acids. Here the CDR3 DNA reads TGTGCCAGCAGAGTACTAGCGGGAGGGCCCTCCCACAATGAGCAGTTCTTC. Translating it yields CASRVLAGGPSHNEQFF.

The gene calls are TRBV5-4 and TRBJ2-7; 10 nucleotides line up with TRBD1. There are 15 residues in the CDR3. Germline V gives CDR1 SGHNT, CDR2 YYREEE (reference sequence). The V gene end was trimmed by 5 bases and the J gene end by 7 bases; junction bases not matched to a gene: 12. The CDR3 loop reads CASSYPGTGEREQYF. As DNA, the CDR3 is TGTGCCAGCAGTTATCCTGGGACAGGGGAGCGGGAGCAGTACTTC.